This is a list of T cell receptor beta chains from one sample in a study of shared clonotypes between healthy human individuals. TCRdb's copy holds only in-frame clones and misses some; the assay was immunoSEQ multiplex PCR. The sample records about 2.4 million clones, roughly 93% being singletons. The sample was naive CD4+ T cells from PBMCs. The source of these receptors is a man aged 18-30 years in good health. Some clones in this sample may be carry-over from other donors' samples. The CDR3 runs from the conserved cysteine through the conserved F or W. The D gene is left open where the match is weak. A clone size is listed for some rows: how often the clone was seen (once, few, many), or a class if it is expanded.

NA	TRBJ2-7	TRBV6-5	TRBD1	CASSRTGEAYEQYF	TGTGCCAGCAGCCGGACAGGGGAGGCGTACGAGCAGTACTTC
few	TRBJ2-1	TRBV9	TRBD2	CASSVARLAGGPGSFNEQFF	TGTGCCAGCAGCGTAGCTAGGCTAGCGGGAGGGCCTGGTTCGTTCAATGAGCAGTTCTTC
NA	TRBJ2-4	TRBV15	TRBD2	CATSRSLGLAGGPQVKNIQYF	TGTGCCACCAGCAGAAGTCTCGGACTAGCGGGAGGGCCTCAGGTCAAAAACATTCAGTACTTC
NA	TRBJ2-2	TRBV18	TRBD1	CASSPRQGDAGELFF	TGTGCCAGCTCACCACGGCAGGGGGACGCCGGGGAGCTGTTTTTT
NA	TRBJ1-5	TRBV18	TRBD1	CASSPTGHSNQPQHF	TGTGCCAGCTCACCGACAGGGCATAGCAATCAGCCCCAGCATTTT
NA	TRBJ2-4	TRBV5-1	NA	CARKGAGSPLAKNIQYF	TGCGCCAGGAAAGGGGCAGGGTCACCTCTAGCCAAAAACATTCAGTACTTC
NA	TRBJ1-2	TRBV4-1	NA	CASSHIDKPSIFYGYTF	TGCGCCAGCAGCCACATCGACAAGCCCAGCATATTCTATGGCTACACCTTC
NA	TRBJ2-5	TRBV14	TRBD2	CASSRGGEQTQYF	TGTGCCAGCAGCCGCGGGGGGGAGCAGACCCAGTACTTC
NA	TRBJ2-4	TRBV5-8	TRBD1	CASSLGQGAAKNIQYF	TGTGCCAGCAGCTTGGGACAGGGGGCAGCCAAAAACATTCAGTACTTC
NA	TRBJ2-3	TRBV5-1	NA	CASSLGTATDTQYF	TGCGCCAGCAGCTTGGGGACAGCTACAGATACGCAGTATTTT
NA	TRBJ2-6	TRBV6-1	NA	CASSLQVSGANVLTF	TGTGCCAGCAGTCTCCAGGTTTCTGGGGCCAACGTCCTGACTTTC
NA	TRBJ1-4	TRBV4-3	TRBD1	CASSPTGGGINEKLFF	TGCGCCAGCAGCCCCACAGGGGGGGGGATTAATGAAAAACTGTTTTTT
once	TRBJ1-6	TRBV28	NA	CASSTGQLLYNSPLHF	TGTGCCAGCAGTACCGGACAGCTTCTCTATAATTCACCCCTCCACTTT
few	TRBJ1-5	TRBV5-1	NA	CASSLDSWQPQHF	TGCGCCAGCAGCTTGGACTCGTGGCAGCCCCAGCATTTT
NA	TRBJ2-3	TRBV13	NA	CASSLKVTSTDTQYF	TGTGCCAGCAGCTTAAAGGTTACTAGCACAGATACGCAGTATTTT
NA	TRBJ2-2	TRBV6-6	TRBD2	CASRGVGGRGTGELFF	TGTGCCAGCAGGGGGGTAGGCGGGAGAGGGACCGGGGAGCTGTTTTTT
NA	TRBJ2-7	TRBV6-5	NA	CASSLGYPYEQYF	TGTGCCAGCAGCCTAGGGTACCCCTACGAGCAGTACTTC
NA	TRBJ2-7	TRBV18	TRBD1	CASSPPLGDSYEQYF	TGTGCCAGCTCACCACCGCTCGGGGACAGCTACGAGCAGTACTTC
NA	TRBJ2-5	TRBV6-5	TRBD1	CASRVTGGETQYF	TGTGCCAGCAGAGTGACAGGGGGGGAGACCCAGTACTTC
NA	TRBJ1-1	TRBV9	TRBD1	CASSVGAGGGTEAFF	TGTGCCAGCAGCGTCGGGGCAGGGGGGGGAACTGAAGCTTTCTTT
NA	TRBJ2-5	TRBV5-1	NA	CASSQTRGSGETQYF	TGCGCCAGCAGCCAAACGAGGGGATCGGGGGAGACCCAGTACTTC
NA	TRBJ1-5	TRBV4-1	NA	CASSQSDGSNQPQHF	TGCGCCAGCAGCCAATCCGACGGAAGCAATCAGCCCCAGCATTTT
NA	TRBJ2-7	TRBV5-5	NA	CASSLSGTSSYEQYF	TGTGCCAGCAGCTTGTCAGGGACGAGCTCCTACGAGCAGTACTTC
NA	TRBJ2-1	TRBV11-2	NA	CASSPATQKQFF	TGTGCCAGCAGCCCGGCCACGCAAAAGCAGTTCTTC
NA	TRBJ2-2	TRBV7-3	TRBD2	CASSNPSGRAPGELFF	TGTGCCAGCAGCAACCCTAGCGGGAGGGCCCCCGGGGAGCTGTTTTTT
NA	TRBJ2-3	TRBV28	TRBD2	CASSLLAGGLDTQYF	TGTGCCAGCAGTTTACTAGCGGGAGGATTAGATACGCAGTATTTT
few	TRBJ1-2	TRBV12-5	NA	CASGAQNNYGYTF	TGTGCTAGTGGCGCTCAAAATAACTATGGCTACACCTTC
NA	TRBJ1-1	TRBV19	NA	CASRGTEHGVAEAFF	TGTGCCAGTAGGGGGACCGAGCACGGGGTCGCTGAAGCTTTCTTT
NA	TRBJ1-1	TRBV28	TRBD1	CASSSGTGKVSEAFF	TGTGCCAGCAGTTCTGGGACAGGGAAAGTCTCTGAAGCTTTCTTT
NA	TRBJ2-3	TRBV5-1	NA	CASSLSRLDTDTQYF	TGCGCCAGCAGCTTGAGTCGGTTAGACACAGATACGCAGTATTTT
NA	TRBJ1-5	TRBV7-2	NA	CASSFRAHGNQPQHF	TGTGCCAGCAGCTTCCGGGCCCACGGAAATCAGCCCCAGCATTTT
NA	TRBJ2-4	TRBV19	TRBD2	CASSIAGVGNIQYF	TGTGCCAGTTCAATAGCGGGAGTGGGGAACATTCAGTACTTC
NA	TRBJ1-2	TRBV10-2	NA	CASSYSGWWDDGYTF	TGCGCCAGCAGTTACTCAGGGTGGTGGGATGATGGCTACACCTTC
NA	TRBJ2-7	TRBV30	TRBD2	CACTGTLGLAQTAYEQYF	TGTGCCTGCACCGGGACCCTAGGACTAGCGCAAACCGCATACGAGCAGTACTTC
NA	TRBJ2-3	TRBV5-1	NA	CASSDLTDTQYF	TGCGCCAGCAGCGACCTAACAGATACGCAGTATTTT
NA	TRBJ2-7	TRBV4-1	NA	CASSQVGGRLYEQYF	TGCGCCAGCAGCCAAGTTGGAGGGAGACTCTACGAGCAGTACTTC
NA	TRBJ2-4	TRBV5-8	TRBD1	CARGDSALAKNIQYF	TGTGCCAGGGGGGACAGCGCCCTAGCCAAAAACATTCAGTACTTC
few	TRBJ1-2	TRBV6-1	NA	CASSEGGTRGYTF	TGTGCCAGCAGTGAAGGAGGGACTAGGGGCTACACCTTC
NA	TRBJ1-2	TRBV27	TRBD1	CASSFSGTGHYGYTF	TGTGCCAGCAGTTTCTCGGGGACAGGACACTATGGCTACACCTTC
NA	TRBJ1-2	TRBV19	NA	CASSPRAVNYGYTF	TGTGCCAGTAGTCCCCGGGCAGTTAACTATGGCTACACCTTC
NA	TRBJ1-5	TRBV5-6	TRBD1	CASSPGQSNQPQHF	TGTGCCAGCAGCCCGGGACAGAGCAATCAGCCCCAGCATTTT
NA	TRBJ1-1	TRBV7-3	TRBD1	CASSFTGGNTEAFF	TGTGCCAGCAGCTTCACAGGGGGCAACACTGAAGCTTTCTTT
NA	TRBJ2-1	TRBV7-2	TRBD1	CASIKAGTGIYNEQFF	TGTGCCAGCATCAAAGCCGGGACAGGGATCTACAATGAGCAGTTCTTC
few	TRBJ2-1	TRBV7-6	NA	CASSLARSGNEQFF	TGTGCCAGCAGCTTGGCTAGATCGGGCAATGAGCAGTTCTTC
once	TRBJ2-1	TRBV29-1	TRBD2	CSVEVTGTSGSKNEQFF	TGCAGCGTTGAAGTTACCGGGACTAGCGGGAGCAAGAATGAGCAGTTCTTC
NA	TRBJ1-1	TRBV5-1	TRBD1	CASSIRQGATEAFF	TGCGCCAGCAGCATAAGACAGGGAGCCACTGAAGCTTTCTTT
once	TRBJ1-2	TRBV28	NA	CASTFSPPRYGYTF	TGTGCCAGCACCTTCTCCCCGCCGAGATATGGCTACACCTTC
NA	TRBJ2-1	TRBV19	NA	CASSPIPLNEQFF	TGTGCCAGTAGCCCGATTCCGCTTAATGAGCAGTTCTTC
NA	TRBJ1-1	TRBV6-6	NA	CASIQAGITEAFF	TGTGCCAGCATACAAGCGGGGATCACTGAAGCTTTCTTT
NA	TRBJ1-5	TRBV27	TRBD1	CASSPGTGINQPQHF	TGTGCCAGCAGTCCCGGGACAGGGATAAATCAGCCCCAGCATTTT
NA	TRBJ1-1	TRBV6-5	NA	CASSYSLNTEAFF	TGTGCCAGCAGTTACTCCCTCAACACTGAAGCTTTCTTT
NA	TRBJ1-4	TRBV28	TRBD1	CASTSRDRETNEKLFF	TGTGCCAGCACCTCAAGGGACAGGGAAACTAATGAAAAACTGTTTTTT
NA	TRBJ1-5	TRBV28	NA	CASSLLGDRNQPQHF	TGTGCCAGCAGTTTATTGGGGGATCGCAATCAGCCCCAGCATTTT
NA	TRBJ2-3	TRBV11-2	NA	CASSFLGGATDTQYF	TGTGCCAGCAGCTTTCTTGGCGGGGCCACAGATACGCAGTATTTT